This is a list of T cell receptor beta chains from one sample in a study of response to subunit inactivated influenza vaccine. TCRdb ran MiXCR on the RT-PCR reads and lists one entry per CDR3 protein. This sample has hundreds of thousands of distinct CDR3 sequences, with about a fifth found just once. The material was PBMCs from blood, obtained more than 4 days after vaccination. The origin of the receptors is a man aged 50 to 60 who received an inactivated influenza vaccine. Each CDR3 is given without its conserved first and last residue.

V	J	CDR3
TRBV4-1	TRBJ1-3	ASRGPGTGNTIY
TRBV6-1	TRBJ1-2	ASSPKELYGYT
TRBV20-1	TRBJ2-4	SATRDIQY
TRBV12-3/TRBV12-4	TRBJ1-6	ASSSPKAGDSPLH
TRBV7-9	TRBJ2-7	ASSPPQGYSYEQY
TRBV7-2	TRBJ1-6	ASSLGPGGSPLH
TRBV6-5	TRBJ2-5	ASSYSLVYGAQETQY
TRBV4-2	TRBJ2-1	ASSQVQGSSYNEQF
TRBV5-5	TRBJ2-7	ASSFDQGRNEQY
TRBV5-1	TRBJ2-1	ASTPPEKYNEQF
TRBV5-1	TRBJ2-7	ASSMGAVKGEQY
TRBV4-2	TRBJ2-7	ASSQGGQGIDEQY
TRBV29-1	TRBJ1-1	SATGQGWNAEAF
TRBV7-2	TRBJ2-1	ASSVSGGPNNEQF
TRBV20-1	TRBJ2-5	SARPGGRGETQY
TRBV5-1	TRBJ1-5	ASSLDGRGGNQPQH
TRBV18	TRBJ1-1	ASSPNRQKNTEAF
TRBV20-1	TRBJ2-5	SAVGRINQETQY
TRBV7-9	TRBJ1-1	ASSIQGSRTEAF
TRBV7-6	TRBJ2-5	ASSPTFRAETQY
TRBV29-1	TRBJ2-1	SVAPGTSPF
TRBV12-3/TRBV12-4	TRBJ1-3	ASSWGSNTIY
TRBV5-1	TRBJ1-1	ASSLVEVGEGNAF
TRBV4-1	TRBJ2-1	ASSQDSILAGVGNEQF
TRBV5-1	TRBJ2-7	ASSLAPRQTNYEQY
TRBV28	TRBJ1-1	ASRVGRINTEAF
TRBV5-1	TRBJ2-5	ASSPRGGYQETQY
TRBV20-1	TRBJ2-5	SAPQWVRETQY
TRBV20-1	TRBJ2-5	SARDTRQAEETQY
TRBV28	TRBJ2-5	ASSFRGNLETQY
TRBV6-1	TRBJ1-5	ASRETGALRNQPQH
TRBV4-3	TRBJ2-2	ASSQPSGKGVGELF
TRBV24-1	TRBJ1-5	ATGDRTNQPQH
TRBV20-1	TRBJ1-1	SARPSDYRNTEAF
TRBV10-3	TRBJ2-2	GSSEGRNTGELF
TRBV5-1	TRBJ2-1	ASSSNYTRLAGLLGEQF
TRBV7-2	TRBJ1-1	ASGRGGVEAF
TRBV7-2	TRBJ2-7	ASSSLAGASYEQY
TRBV28	TRBJ2-5	ASSDPGQGLQETQY
TRBV12-3/TRBV12-4	TRBJ2-3	ASSLTSGRSEDTQY
TRBV20-1	TRBJ2-3	SASLGQSYTDTQY
TRBV7-2	TRBJ2-3	ASSPSRWSTQY
TRBV20-1	TRBJ1-1	SARDKIRGGSEAF
TRBV27	TRBJ2-1	ASSFRQGLANEQF
TRBV7-8	TRBJ2-7	ASSLLAGAPYEQY
TRBV20-1	TRBJ2-5	SARDFSRQETQY
TRBV27	TRBJ2-1	ASSFGRPSSYNEQF
TRBV28	TRBJ2-1	ASSLSGSVANEQF
TRBV6-1	TRBJ2-1	ASSEPSASSYNEQF